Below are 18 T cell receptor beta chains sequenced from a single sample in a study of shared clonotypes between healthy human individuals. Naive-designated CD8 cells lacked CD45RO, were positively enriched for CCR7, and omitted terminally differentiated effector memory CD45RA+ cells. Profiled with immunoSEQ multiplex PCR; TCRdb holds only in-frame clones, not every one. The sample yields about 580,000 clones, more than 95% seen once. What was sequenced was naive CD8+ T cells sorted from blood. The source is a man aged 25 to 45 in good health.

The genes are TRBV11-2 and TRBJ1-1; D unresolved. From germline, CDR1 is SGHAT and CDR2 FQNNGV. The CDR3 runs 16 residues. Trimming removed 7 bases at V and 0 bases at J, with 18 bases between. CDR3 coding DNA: TGTGCCAGCAAGATCAACTCGGGCAGCATGAACACTGAAGCTTTCTTT. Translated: CASKINSGSMNTEAFF.

In DNA, the CDR3 is TGTGCCAGCAGTCCAAACAAGGACAGGGGGCATTACAATGAGCAGTTCTTC. As protein: CASSPNKDRGHYNEQFF. The chain recombines TRBV27 with TRBJ2-1, with 11 positions matching TRBD1. The CDR3 has 17 residues. Per the germline V gene, CDR1 is MNHEY and CDR2 is SMNVEV (reference sequence). Trimming cost V 5 bases and J 4 bases; bases outside gene matches: 10.

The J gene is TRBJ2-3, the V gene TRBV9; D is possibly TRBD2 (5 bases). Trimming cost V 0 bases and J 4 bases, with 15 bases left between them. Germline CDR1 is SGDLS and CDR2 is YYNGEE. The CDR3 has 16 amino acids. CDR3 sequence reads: CASSVDNGNFADTQYF. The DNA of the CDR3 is TGTGCCAGCAGCGTAGATAACGGGAACTTCGCAGATACGCAGTATTTT.

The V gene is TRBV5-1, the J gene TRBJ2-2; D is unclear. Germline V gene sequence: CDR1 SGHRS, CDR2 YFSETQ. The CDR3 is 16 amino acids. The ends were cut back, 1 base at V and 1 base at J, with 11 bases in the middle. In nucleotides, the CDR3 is TGCGCCAGCAGCTTGTTAGGTCAGGAGAACACCGGGGAGCTGTTTTTT. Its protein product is CASSLLGQENTGELFF.

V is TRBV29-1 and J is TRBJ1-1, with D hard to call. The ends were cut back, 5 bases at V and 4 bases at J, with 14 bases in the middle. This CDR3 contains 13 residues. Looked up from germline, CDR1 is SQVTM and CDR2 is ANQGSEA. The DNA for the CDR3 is TGCAGCGTTAGCGACGGGAATCCCACTGAAGCTTTCTTT. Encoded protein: CSVSDGNPTEAFF.

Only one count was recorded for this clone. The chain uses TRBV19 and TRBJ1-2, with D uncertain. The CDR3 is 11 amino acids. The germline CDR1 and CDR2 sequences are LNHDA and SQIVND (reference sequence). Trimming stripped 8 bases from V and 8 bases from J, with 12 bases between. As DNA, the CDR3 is TGTGCCAGTGCGGACGGAGCAGGCTACACCTTC. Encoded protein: CASADGAGYTF.

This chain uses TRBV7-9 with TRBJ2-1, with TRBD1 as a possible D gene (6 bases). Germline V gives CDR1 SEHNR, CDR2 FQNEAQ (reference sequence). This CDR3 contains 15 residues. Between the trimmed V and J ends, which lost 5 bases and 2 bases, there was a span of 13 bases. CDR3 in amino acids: CASSPPGQTYNEQFF. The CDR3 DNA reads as TGTGCCAGCAGCCCCCCCGGACAGACCTACAATGAGCAGTTCTTC. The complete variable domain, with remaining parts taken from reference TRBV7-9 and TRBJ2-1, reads DTGVSQNPRHKITKRGQNVTFRCDPISEHNRLYWYRQTLGQGPEFLTYFQNEAQLEKSRLLSDRFSAERPKGSFSTLEIQRTEQGDSAMYLCASSPPGQTYNEQFFGPGTRLTVL.

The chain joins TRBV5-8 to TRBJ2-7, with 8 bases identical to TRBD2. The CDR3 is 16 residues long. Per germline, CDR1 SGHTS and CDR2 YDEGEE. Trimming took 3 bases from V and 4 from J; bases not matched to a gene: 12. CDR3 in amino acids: CASSSPHSGSGYEQYF. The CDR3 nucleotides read TGTGCCAGCAGCTCACCCCACAGCGGGAGTGGGTACGAGCAGTACTTC.

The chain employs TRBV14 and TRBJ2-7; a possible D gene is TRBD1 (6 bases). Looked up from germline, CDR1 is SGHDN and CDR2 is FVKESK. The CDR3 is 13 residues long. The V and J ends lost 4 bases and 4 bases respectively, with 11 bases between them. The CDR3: CASSPQGWYEQYF. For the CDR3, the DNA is TGTGCCAGCAGCCCACAGGGTTGGTACGAGCAGTACTTC. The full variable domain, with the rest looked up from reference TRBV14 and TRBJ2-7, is EAGVTQFPSHSVIEKGQTVTLRCDPISGHDNLYWYRRVMGKEIKFLLHFVKESKQDESGMPNNRFLAERTGGTYSTLKVQPAELEDSGVYFCASSPQGWYEQYFGPGTRLTVT.

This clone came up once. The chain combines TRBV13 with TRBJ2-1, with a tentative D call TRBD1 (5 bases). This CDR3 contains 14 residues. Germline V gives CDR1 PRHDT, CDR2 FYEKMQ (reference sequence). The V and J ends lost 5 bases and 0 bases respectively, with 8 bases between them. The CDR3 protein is CASSLGASYNEQFF. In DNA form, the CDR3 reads TGTGCCAGCAGCCTTGGGGCCTCCTACAATGAGCAGTTCTTC. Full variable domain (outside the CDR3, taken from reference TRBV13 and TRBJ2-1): AAGVIQSPRHLIKEKRETATLKCYPIPRHDTVYWYQQGPGQDPQFLISFYEKMQSDKGSIPDRFSAQQFSDYHSELNMSSLELGDSALYFCASSLGASYNEQFFGPGTRLTVL.

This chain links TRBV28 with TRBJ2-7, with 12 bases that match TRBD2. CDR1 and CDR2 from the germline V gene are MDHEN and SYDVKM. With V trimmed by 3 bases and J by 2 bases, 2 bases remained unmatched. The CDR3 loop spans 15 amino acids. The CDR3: CASSLASGRAYEQYF. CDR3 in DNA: TGTGCCAGCAGTTTGGCTAGCGGGAGGGCCTACGAGCAGTACTTC.

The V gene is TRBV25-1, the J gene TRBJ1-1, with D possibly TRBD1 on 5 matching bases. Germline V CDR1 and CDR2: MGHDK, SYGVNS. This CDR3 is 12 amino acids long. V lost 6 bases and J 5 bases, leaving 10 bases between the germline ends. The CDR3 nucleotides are TGTGCCAGCAGCATAGGGGTTACTGAAGCTTTCTTT. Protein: CASSIGVTEAFF.

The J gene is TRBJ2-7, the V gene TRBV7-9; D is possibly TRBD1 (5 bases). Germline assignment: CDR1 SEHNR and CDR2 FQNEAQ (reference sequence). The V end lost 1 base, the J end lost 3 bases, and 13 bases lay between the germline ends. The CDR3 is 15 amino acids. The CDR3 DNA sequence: TGTGCCAGCAGCTTAGGTGGTCAGGGTAACTACGAGCAGTACTTC. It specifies CASSLGGQGNYEQYF.

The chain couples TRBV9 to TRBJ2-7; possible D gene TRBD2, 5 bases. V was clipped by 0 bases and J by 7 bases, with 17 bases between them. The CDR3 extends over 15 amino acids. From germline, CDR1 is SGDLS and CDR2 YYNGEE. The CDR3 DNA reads TGTGCCAGCAGCGTAGAACGGCTGGGGAGTTCTGAGCAGTACTTC. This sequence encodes CASSVERLGSSEQYF.

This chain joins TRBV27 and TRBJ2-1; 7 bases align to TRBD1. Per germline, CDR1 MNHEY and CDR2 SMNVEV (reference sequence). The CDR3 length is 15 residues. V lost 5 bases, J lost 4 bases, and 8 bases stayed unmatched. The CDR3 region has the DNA TGTGCCAGCAGTACCCAGGGGGAACCTTACAATGAGCAGTTCTTC. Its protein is CASSTQGEPYNEQFF.

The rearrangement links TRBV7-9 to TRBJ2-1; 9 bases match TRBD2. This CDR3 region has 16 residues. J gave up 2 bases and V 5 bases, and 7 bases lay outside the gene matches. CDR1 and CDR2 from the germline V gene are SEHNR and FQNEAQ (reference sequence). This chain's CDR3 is CASSPPSGTAYNEQFF. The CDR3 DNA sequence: TGTGCCAGCAGCCCGCCTAGCGGGACGGCCTACAATGAGCAGTTCTTC. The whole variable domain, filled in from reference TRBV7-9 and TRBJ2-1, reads DTGVSQNPRHKITKRGQNVTFRCDPISEHNRLYWYRQTLGQGPEFLTYFQNEAQLEKSRLLSDRFSAERPKGSFSTLEIQRTEQGDSAMYLCASSPPSGTAYNEQFFGPGTRLTVL.

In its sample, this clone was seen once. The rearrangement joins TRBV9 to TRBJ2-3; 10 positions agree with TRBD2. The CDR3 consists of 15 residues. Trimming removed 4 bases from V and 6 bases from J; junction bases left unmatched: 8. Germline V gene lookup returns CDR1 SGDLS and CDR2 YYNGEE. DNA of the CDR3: TGTGCCAGCAGCCCACGGACTAGCGGCCTCGATACGCAGTATTTT. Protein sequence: CASSPRTSGLDTQYF.

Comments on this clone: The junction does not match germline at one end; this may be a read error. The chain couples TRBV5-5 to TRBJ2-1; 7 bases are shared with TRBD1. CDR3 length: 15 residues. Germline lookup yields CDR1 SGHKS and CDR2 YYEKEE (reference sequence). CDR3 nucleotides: TGTGCCAGCAGCTTAGACAGGGCATCCTACAGTGAGCAGTTCTTC. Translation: CASSLDRASYSEQFF.